The clone carrying this T cell receptor beta chain was counted at least ten times. Its target is not known. CDR3 length: 14 residues. V shed 6 bases and J 4 bases; nucleotides not matched to a gene: 5. Unique molecular identifiers were present on cDNA, and template switching added a universal primer site. Using its own MiXCR run on the 5' RACE reads, TCRdb lists one record per CDR3 protein. The sample consists of approximately 280,000 distinct CDR3 sequences, approximately 8.5% of them appearing once. This entry is derived from a study of identical twins. Overall study results and limits: Cord blood's abundant beta clonotypes had fewer insertions, unlike memory repertoires. Shared out-of-frame alpha sequences (those common to twins) showed excess low generation probability.

Another study also made use of these data, one on yellow fever vaccine responses in identical twins.

The sequenced sample consisted of memory (CD45RO+) T cells sorted from blood. The chain carries TRBV12-3 or TRBV12-4 and TRBJ2-5, with TRBD1 matching 10 bases. This TCR was recovered from a woman under 30 in good health. The CDR3 DNA follows: TGTGCCAGCAGCGGGGACAGGGGTTCAGAGACCCAGTACTTC. It codes for CASSGDRGSETQYF.